These T cell receptor beta chains were read from a single sample in a study of blood T cell repertoires in COVID-19. The table came from immunoSEQ multiplex PCR; TCRdb's copy has only in-frame clones and leaves some out. The top ten clones hold 1.5% to 2% of a sample with 300,000 or so clones, more than 75% of them seen once. Sequencing used peripheral blood. The receptor source for this set is a woman aged 45 to 65 with acute or convalescent COVID-19. The CDR3 runs from the conserved cysteine through the conserved F or W. D genes are given only for firm matches.

TRBV29-1	TRBJ2-1	TRBD2	CSVEEPSGANNEQFF
TRBV7-9	TRBJ1-1	TRBD1	CASRDAPGGRTEAFF
TRBV7-9	TRBJ2-5	TRBD2	CASSLAPTSGAQETQYF
TRBV27	TRBJ2-3	-	CASRSGGSTDTQYF
TRBV27	TRBJ1-5	TRBD1	CASSTGTGIRQPQHF
TRBV7-2	TRBJ2-7	TRBD1	CASSLVGDSTYEQYF
TRBV28	TRBJ2-1	TRBD2	CASSLSGRDNEQFF
TRBV30	TRBJ2-5	-	CAWRSRGTQYF
TRBV7-9	TRBJ1-6	TRBD1	CASSSWDRGRSPLHF
TRBV24-1	TRBJ2-7	-	CATSDNGHMGYEQYF
TRBV5-1	TRBJ1-1	-	CASSFTGNTEAFF
TRBV4-1	TRBJ2-3	TRBD1	CASSQGPAGQGYTDTQYF
TRBV6-4	TRBJ1-2	-	CASSADSLNYGYTF
TRBV28	TRBJ1-4	TRBD1	CASTPSTGTYEKLFF
TRBV6-2/TRBV6-3	TRBJ1-2	-	CASSLREISGYTF
TRBV15	TRBJ1-3	-	CATSRGGQTEDTIYF
TRBV23-1	TRBJ2-3	-	CASGRAWTGGTDTQYF
TRBV11-2	TRBJ2-2	-	CASSLRVTGELFF
TRBV28	TRBJ1-4	-	CASRPPFGGGSEKLFF
TRBV24-1	TRBJ2-1	TRBD2	CATSLANPPYNEQFF
TRBV7-6	TRBJ1-5	-	CASSLGTDSNQPQHF
TRBV7-3	TRBJ2-3	-	CASSQLEDTQYF
TRBV19	TRBJ1-4	-	CASSIGLLGDEKLFF
TRBV28	TRBJ2-1	-	CASRKTGLNEQFF
TRBV7-2	TRBJ2-3	TRBD2	CASSLEVTSGTSTDTQYF
TRBV7-3	TRBJ2-3	TRBD2	CASSFPTSGSRSDTQYF
TRBV9	TRBJ2-7	TRBD1	CASNKGQGSYEQYF
TRBV5-4	TRBJ2-2	TRBD2	CASSLVSGSLTGELFF
TRBV29-1	TRBJ1-5	-	CSDGLVFMGGQPQHF